These 2 T cell receptor beta chains were all obtained from the same sample, sequenced in a study of blood T cell repertoires in COVID-19. Using immunoSEQ multiplex PCR, the repertoire was profiled, and TCRdb retains in-frame clones only, with some absent. In the table there are about 170,000 clones, 92% of which are singletons. Specimen: peripheral blood. The receptors were gathered from a man younger than 40 with COVID-19, enrolled during active disease.

The V call is TRBV4-3, the J call TRBJ2-5, with D perhaps TRBD2 (5 bases). Germline values: CDR1 LGHNA, CDR2 YSLEER. V was clipped by 2 bases and J by 7 bases, with 20 bases between them. There are 16 residues in the CDR3. The CDR3, as DNA: TGCGCCAGCAGCCAAACCCGAGTGAGCGGCCCCAGGACCCAGTACTTC. Its protein product is CASSQTRVSGPRTQYF.

The chain employs TRBV24-1 and TRBJ2-2; 8 bases align to TRBD2. The V and J ends lost 4 bases and 10 bases, in that order; junction bases with no gene match: 7. Germline V gene lookup returns CDR1 KGHDR and CDR2 SFDVKD. CDR3 length equals 14 residues. The CDR3 DNA is TGTGCCACCAGTGACCCTTCGGGGGGGCCGGAGCTGTTTTTT. This encodes CATSDPSGGPELFF.